What follows are 21 T cell receptor beta chains derived from one specimen sequenced in a study of T cell responses to AZD1222 COVID-19 vaccine. Sequencing was performed with immunoSEQ multiplex PCR; in TCRdb, only in-frame clones are kept and a portion is missing. The data hold around 94,000 clones, with around nine tenths observed a single time. The sequencing here drew on peripheral blood, taken on day 0 of AZD1222 vaccination. The receptors here all came from an adult in good health.

V usage is TRBV29-1 and J usage is TRBJ1-2; D uncertain. This CDR3 has 10 amino acids. Per germline, CDR1 SQVTM and CDR2 ANQGSEA. Trimming took off 4 bases at V and 8 bases at J, with 8 bases between the two ends. The CDR3 is CSVATGGYTF. Written as DNA, the CDR3 is TGCAGCGTTGCGACGGGCGGCTACACCTTC.

J is TRBJ2-2 and V is TRBV10-3, with a possible D match to TRBD1 (6 bases). The V end was cut by 4 bases, the J end by 4 bases, with 13 bases between. This CDR3 spans 15 amino acids. CDR1 and CDR2 from the germline V gene are ENHRY and SYGVKD. CDR3 bases: TGTGCCATCAGTGGACAGGAAGGGTCCACCGGGGAGCTGTTTTTT. This codes for CAISGQEGSTGELFF.

The V call is TRBV3-1 (or the pseudogene TRBV3-2), the J call TRBJ2-6; D remains ambiguous. The CDR3 has 15 amino acids. Germline V gives CDR1 LGHDT, CDR2 YNNKEL (reference sequence). Trimming pared 4 bases from V and 0 bases from J, leaving 7 bases between. CDR3 sequence reads: CASSLGNSGANVLTF. CDR3 coding DNA: TGTGCCAGCAGCCTTGGCAACTCTGGGGCCAACGTCCTGACTTTC.

The rearrangement links TRBV27 to TRBJ2-1; perhaps TRBD1 as D (5 bases). Germline CDR1 MNHEY, CDR2 SMNVEV (reference sequence). V lost 3 bases and J lost 7, with 19 bases in between. The CDR3 totals 16 residues. Here the CDR3 DNA reads TGTGCCAGCAGTTTGAATACAGGATCTCAGAGGAATGAGCAGTTCTTC. Protein: CASSLNTGSQRNEQFF.

This rearrangement joins TRBV5-5 to TRBJ1-1, with a weak D call TRBD1 (6 bases). V was trimmed by 1 base and J by 3 bases, leaving 19 bases between them. Germline assignment: CDR1 SGHKS and CDR2 YYEKEE (reference sequence). This CDR3 is built from 17 residues. The CDR3 spells CASSLFGGGLRDTEAFF. CDR3 nucleotide sequence: TGTGCCAGCAGCTTGTTCGGCGGGGGCCTAAGGGACACTGAAGCTTTCTTT.

The rearrangement uses TRBV4-1 and TRBJ1-2, with 7 bases fitting TRBD1. The CDR3 has 13 residues. CDR1 and CDR2 from the germline V gene are MGHRA and YSYEKL. The V gene end was trimmed by 2 bases and the J gene end by 3 bases; junction bases not matched to a gene: 0. Here the CDR3 DNA reads TGCGCCAGCAGCCAACAGGGGGACTATGGCTACACCTTC. Protein product: CASSQQGDYGYTF.

The chain recombines TRBV6-5 with TRBJ2-7, with 7 positions matching TRBD1. The CDR3 covers 16 residues. Looked up from germline, CDR1 is MNHEY and CDR2 is SVGAGI. V was clipped by 0 bases and J by 7 bases; unmatched bases: 12. The CDR3 loop reads CASSYSGGISWREQYF. The CDR3 region has the DNA TGTGCCAGCAGTTACTCAGGGGGCATTTCTTGGCGGGAGCAGTACTTC.

V is TRBV5-1 and J is TRBJ2-5, with TRBD2 matching 12 bases. V dropped 4 bases and J dropped 2; count of bases not matched to a gene: 12. CDR1 SGHRS and CDR2 YFSETQ come from the germline V gene. The length of the CDR3 is 18 residues. CDR3 in DNA: TGCGCCAGCAGCCAAGCGGCTAGCGGGGGGGCTGGGCAAGAGACCCAGTACTTC. Residues: CASSQAASGGAGQETQYF.

The chain employs TRBV7-2 and TRBJ1-3; D gene unclear. CDR3 size: 15 residues. Per germline, CDR1 SGHTA and CDR2 FQGNSA. Trimming took 3 bases from V and 0 from J, leaving 9 bases between them. The CDR3 region is CASSLGWPSGNTIYF. The DNA for the CDR3 is TGTGCCAGCAGCTTGGGGTGGCCCTCTGGAAACACCATATATTTT.

The chain uses TRBV12-3 or TRBV12-4 and TRBJ2-1; maybe TRBD2 (6 bases). This CDR3 contains 13 residues. Trimming took 5 bases from V and 8 from J, leaving 13 bases between them. CDR3 nucleotide sequence: TGTGCCAGCAGTCCCGAGACTAGGCATGAGCAGTTCTTC. This codes for CASSPETRHEQFF.

V gene TRBV5-8 combines with J gene TRBJ2-1; 7 nucleotides line up with TRBD1. The CDR3 runs to 15 residues. CDR1 is SGHTS, CDR2 YDEGEE, per germline. J gave up 5 bases and V 0 bases, and 5 bases lay outside the gene matches. CDR3 nucleotides: TGTGCCAGCAGCTTGGAGAACAGGGGCCACAATGAGCAGTTCTTC. Translated, it gives CASSLENRGHNEQFF.

This clone was recorded at least ten times. CDR3 sequence: CASSKTRGEPQHF. CDR3 sequence (DNA): TGTGCCAGCAGTAAGACACGGGGGGAGCCCCAGCATTTT. The V gene is TRBV6-2 or TRBV6-3, the J gene TRBJ1-5; TRBD1 might be the D (5 bases). Germline CDR1 MNHEY, CDR2 SVGEGT. V was pared by 5 bases and J by 8 bases, with 13 bases between. This CDR3 has 13 amino acids.

The gene calls are TRBV10-3 and TRBJ1-5; 8 bases agree with TRBD1. The CDR3 is 15 amino acids. J was trimmed by 0 bases and V by 6 bases; bases with no gene match: 4. From germline, CDR1 is ENHRY and CDR2 SYGVKD. This CDR3 is CAISQTGDSNQPQHF. CDR3 DNA: TGTGCCATCAGCCAGACAGGGGATAGCAATCAGCCCCAGCATTTT.

The chain has TRBV28 and TRBJ1-1; weak D call: TRBD1 (6 bases). The CDR3 has 12 amino acids. Germline lookup yields CDR1 MDHEN and CDR2 SYDVKM. V lost 3 bases, J lost 7 bases, and 9 bases lay in between. DNA for the CDR3: TGTGCCAGCAGTTTTGAGACAGGTGAAGCTTTCTTT. This gives the protein CASSFETGEAFF.

This chain uses TRBV2 with TRBJ1-2; maybe TRBD1 (5 bases). The CDR3 runs to 15 residues. In germline, CDR1 is SNHLY, CDR2 FYNNEI. The V end lost 3 bases, the J end lost 6 bases, and 17 bases lay between the germline ends. The CDR3 DNA is TGTGCCAGCAGTGAGCTCCCCGGGGGGGGAGATGGCTACACCTTC. This gives the protein CASSELPGGGDGYTF.

The rearrangement joins TRBV5-4 to TRBJ2-4; TRBD2 matches 7 bases. Germline V gene data show CDR1 as SGHNT and CDR2 as YYREEE (reference sequence). CDR3 size: 16 residues. V gave up 5 bases and J gave up 1 base; unmatched junction bases: 9. CDR3 coding DNA: TGTGCCAGCAGTAGCCAGAGCGGGAACGCCAAAAACATTCAGTACTTC. This encodes CASSSQSGNAKNIQYF.

The rearrangement joins TRBV7-3 to TRBJ2-2; D unclear. CDR1 is SGHTA and CDR2 is FQGTGA in the germline V gene. Trimming cost V 2 bases and J 0 bases, with 7 bases left between them. The CDR3 is 15 amino acids. CDR3 loop: CASSLSETNTGELFF. In DNA, the CDR3 is TGTGCCAGCAGCTTATCCGAAACGAACACCGGGGAGCTGTTTTTT.

The genes are TRBV27 and TRBJ1-6; D not resolved. V was shortened by 2 bases and J by 10 bases, with 12 bases between the two germline ends. The CDR3 spans 14 residues. CDR1 MNHEY and CDR2 SMNVEV come from the germline V gene (reference sequence). CDR3 in DNA: TGTGCCAGCAGTTTAAGAGACCGGCAATCACCCCTCCACTTT. It specifies CASSLRDRQSPLHF.

J is TRBJ1-2 and V is TRBV12-5; 9 nucleotides align to TRBD1. V gave up 1 base and J gave up 6 bases; unmatched junction bases: 0. The CDR3 consists of 13 residues. Germline lookup yields CDR1 LGHNT and CDR2 FRNRAP. Here the CDR3 reads CASGLGQGDGYTF. CDR3 DNA: TGTGCTAGTGGTTTGGGACAGGGGGATGGCTACACCTTC.

This chain links TRBV27 with TRBJ1-2, with D perhaps TRBD1 (6 bases). CDR3 length equals 14 residues. Trimming cost V 5 bases and J 7 bases, with 17 bases left between them. Germline CDR1 MNHEY, CDR2 SMNVEV (reference sequence). CDR3 nucleotide sequence: TGTGCCAGCAGTCAAAGGGGGGCTGCGTCTGGCTACACCTTC. As protein: CASSQRGAASGYTF.

V usage is TRBV9 and J usage is TRBJ1-4, with D perhaps TRBD1 (5 bases). CDR3 size: 14 residues. Trimming shortened V by 2 bases and J by 8 bases, and 13 bases separated the two germline ends. Germline CDR1 SGDLS, CDR2 YYNGEE. The CDR3 DNA is TGTGCCAGCAGCGTGTCACCGAGGGGAGAAAAACTGTTTTTT. Its translation is CASSVSPRGEKLFF.